One sample yielded the 17 T cell receptor beta chains listed below, sequenced in a study of cytomegalovirus exposure and HLA in healthy donors. The PCR used 60 Vbeta and 13 Jbeta primers. Sequencing was performed with immunoSEQ multiplex PCR; in TCRdb, only in-frame clones are kept and a portion is missing. The sample has some 180,000 clones; roughly three quarters are singletons. The sample consisted of PBMCs. The origin of the receptors is a woman in her twenties or thirties in good health and CMV-seropositive.

This chain connects TRBV2 to TRBJ2-3, with 13 bases fitting TRBD2. The CDR3 is 16 residues long. J gave up 2 bases and V 10 bases, and 9 bases lay outside the gene matches. The V gene's germline CDR1 is SNHLY and CDR2 FYNNEI. CDR3 DNA: TGTGCCACACGAGGGACTAGCGGGGAAATCACAGATACGCAGTATTTT. Protein: CATRGTSGEITDTQYF.

The chain joins TRBV7-7 to TRBJ2-5, with TRBD1 matching 7 bases. The DNA end is a closer match to TRBJ2-7, so the J assignment may be wrong. Germline CDR1 is SSHAT and CDR2 is FNYEAQ (reference sequence). This CDR3 spans 15 amino acids. CDR3 coding DNA: TGTGCCAGCAGCTTAAGGGCAGGGGGAGCCTACGAGCAGTACTTC. This gives the protein CASSLRAGGAYEQYF.

The V call is TRBV28, the J call TRBJ1-5, with unresolved D. Germline CDR1 is MDHEN and CDR2 is SYDVKM. CDR3 length: 15 residues. Trimming stripped 2 bases from V and 5 bases from J, with 13 bases between. CDR3 loop: CASSLKPPGDQPQHF. The CDR3 nucleotides are TGTGCCAGCAGTTTAAAGCCACCCGGGGATCAGCCCCAGCATTTT.

This chain uses TRBV5-1 with TRBJ1-1, with TRBD1 matching 8 bases. The CDR3 runs 17 residues. Looked up from germline, CDR1 is SGHRS and CDR2 is YFSETQ. J gave up 8 bases and V 0 bases, and 15 bases lay outside the gene matches. CDR3 coding DNA: TGCGCCAGCAGCTTGGGAGGGTTGAGGGACAGGTCCACAGAAGCTTTCTTT. This codes for CASSLGGLRDRSTEAFF. The whole variable domain, filled in from reference TRBV5-1 and TRBJ1-1, reads KAGVTQTPRYLIKTRGQQVTLSCSPISGHRSVSWYQQTPGQGLQFLFEYFSETQRNKGNFPGRFSGRQFSNSRSEMNVSTLELGDSALYLCASSLGGLRDRSTEAFFGQGTRLTVV.

This chain joins TRBV11-2 and TRBJ1-5; 8 bases map to TRBD1. With V trimmed by 4 bases and J by 3 bases, 5 bases remained unmatched. Germline V gives CDR1 SGHAT, CDR2 FQNNGV. The CDR3 length is 15 residues. CDR3 nucleotide sequence: TGTGCCAGCAGCTCCGACAGGGGCCTCAATCAGCCCCAGCATTTT. This translates into CASSSDRGLNQPQHF.

A few counts support this clone. The chain combines TRBV7-2 with TRBJ2-7; TRBD1 matches 8 bases. There are 17 residues in the CDR3. J was trimmed by 4 bases and V by 5 bases; bases with no gene match: 16. Germline-derived CDR1 and CDR2 are SGHTA and FQGNSA. CDR3 bases: TGTGCCAGCAGCGGACCCGGACAGGGCAGGGGCCCATACGAGCAGTACTTC. The encoded protein is CASSGPGQGRGPYEQYF.

The rearrangement joins TRBV19 to TRBJ1-4; D gene ambiguous. V gave up 5 bases and J gave up 0 bases, with 7 bases separating them. Per germline, CDR1 LNHDA and CDR2 SQIVND (reference sequence). This CDR3 is 14 amino acids long. As DNA, the CDR3 is TGTGCCAGTAGTCTACCGGCAACTAATGAAAAACTGTTTTTT. Its protein is CASSLPATNEKLFF.

The chain joins TRBV28 to TRBJ1-4; no firm D call. Trimming removed 3 bases from V and 5 bases from J, with 22 bases in between. Germline V gives CDR1 MDHEN, CDR2 SYDVKM. The CDR3 length is 18 residues. CDR3 amino acids: CASSFTLPYSTQNEKLFF. The CDR3 DNA reads TGTGCCAGCAGTTTTACCCTCCCTTACAGCACGCAGAATGAAAAACTGTTTTTT.

This chain connects TRBV25-1 to TRBJ2-3; 7 bases fit TRBD2. The CDR3 has 15 amino acids. V gave up 5 bases and J gave up 0 bases; unmatched junction bases: 5. CDR1 is MGHDK, CDR2 SYGVNS, per germline. DNA for the CDR3: TGTGCCAGCAGTCTTGGCGGGGGTAGCACAGATACGCAGTATTTT. It specifies CASSLGGGSTDTQYF.

This sequence joins TRBV28 and TRBJ2-1; 15 nucleotides match TRBD2. After removal of 5 bases from V and 9 bases from J, the junction contained 17 bases not matched to a gene. The CDR3 has 19 amino acids. Germline lookup yields CDR1 MDHEN and CDR2 SYDVKM. The DNA for the CDR3 is TGTGCCAGCAGTACCCAAGGCCCCGGACTAGCGGGGGGGCAGAGTGAGCAGTTCTTC. Its translation is CASSTQGPGLAGGQSEQFF.

The V and J genes are TRBV5-1 and TRBJ2-3; 8 nucleotides match TRBD2. Unmatched junction bases numbered 9, after V lost 3 bases and J lost 6 bases. Per germline, CDR1 SGHRS and CDR2 YFSETQ. CDR3 size: 15 residues. The chain's CDR3 is CASSSGPGGRDTQYF. CDR3 coding DNA: TGCGCCAGCAGCTCCGGTCCGGGGGGGCGGGATACGCAGTATTTT.

The V call is TRBV7-2, the J call TRBJ1-4; D gene ambiguous. Germline V gene lookup returns CDR1 SGHTA and CDR2 FQGNSA. Trimming cost V 7 bases and J 4 bases, with 10 bases left between them. The CDR3 is 13 residues long. The CDR3 DNA is TGTGCCAGCACCAAGTACGGTAATGAAAAACTGTTTTTT. It specifies CASTKYGNEKLFF.

The V gene is TRBV6-5, the J gene TRBJ2-1; D may be TRBD1 (6 bases). Trimming left V 0 bases short and J 10 bases short, with 7 bases between. The CDR3 is 12 amino acids. The germline V gene encodes CDR1 MNHEY and CDR2 SVGAGI. The CDR3 protein is CASSYSGQEQFF. DNA for the CDR3: TGTGCCAGCAGTTACTCTGGACAGGAGCAGTTCTTC.

V gene TRBV6-1 combines with J gene TRBJ2-7; 11 positions agree with TRBD2. The V gene's germline CDR1 is MNHNS and CDR2 SASEGT. CDR3 length: 14 residues. Trimming removed 7 bases from V and 2 bases from J; junction bases left unmatched: 4. CDR3 loop: CASKDSGGAYEQYF. CDR3 nucleotides: TGTGCCAGCAAAGATAGCGGGGGGGCCTACGAGCAGTACTTC.

The rearrangement links TRBV27 to TRBJ2-7, with 7 bases aligning to TRBD1. The V gene's germline CDR1 is MNHEY and CDR2 SMNVEV (reference sequence). This CDR3 contains 15 residues. J lost 0 bases, V lost 2 bases, and 4 bases had no gene match. CDR3 sequence (DNA): TGTGCCAGCAGTTTACGGGCAGGGGGCTCCTACGAGCAGTACTTC. It is translated as CASSLRAGGSYEQYF.

The sample holds a few counts of this clone. The rearrangement uses TRBV7-2 and TRBJ2-1; TRBD2 aligns across 10 bases. The CDR3 loop spans 15 amino acids. Germline loops: CDR1 SGHTA, CDR2 FQGNSA. J gave up 5 bases and V 3 bases, and 4 bases lay outside the gene matches. The CDR3 spells CASSFRLAGDNEQFF. The CDR3 DNA follows: TGTGCCAGCAGCTTCAGGCTAGCGGGGGACAATGAGCAGTTCTTC.

The chain recombines TRBV5-4 with TRBJ2-2, with TRBD1 as a possible D gene (6 bases). CDR1 and CDR2 from the germline V gene are SGHNT and YYREEE (reference sequence). This CDR3 comprises 14 residues. Trimming left V 3 bases short and J 4 bases short, with 10 bases between. The CDR3 protein is CASSYRETTGELFF. The CDR3 DNA is TGTGCCAGCAGCTACAGGGAAACCACCGGGGAGCTGTTTTTT.